This T cell receptor beta chain was found in a study of cytomegalovirus exposure and HLA in healthy donors. Study-wide context: Early released data had about 85 million unique TCRs, all coming from HLA-typed donors. The study, taken as a whole, reports: Sequencing had likely introduced a cluster of highly shared sequence variants as an artifact. Among TCR beta chains, those listed as cytomegalovirus-associated numbered over 150.

Comments on this clone: Its target is not known.

A multiplex PCR was run with 60 Vbeta primers and 13 Jbeta primers. Sequencing was performed with immunoSEQ multiplex PCR; in TCRdb, only in-frame clones are kept and a portion is missing. This repertoire includes about 130,000 clones. J was trimmed by 11 bases and V by 4 bases; bases with no gene match: 3. This CDR3 has 11 amino acids. Germline V gene lookup returns CDR1 SGHAT and CDR2 FQNNGV. The V gene is TRBV11-2, the J gene TRBJ2-5; 8 nucleotides match TRBD1. Specimen: PBMCs. This clonotype originated in a middle-aged woman in good health and CMV-seropositive. The CDR3 here is CASSSGGLQYF. DNA of the CDR3: TGTGCCAGCAGCTCAGGGGGCTTGCAGTACTTC.